This T cell receptor (beta chain) was profiled in a study of CD8 T cells in ankylosing spondylitis. Each CDR3 protein is one row after TCRdb ran MiXCR on the 5' RACE reads. Of about 500,000 distinct CDR3 sequences in the sample, 5.3% were seen once. Study outcomes and limitations: Apparently characteristic of ankylosing spondylitis blood was a TCR beta motif (about eight highly homologous variants).

This clonotype was counted ten times or more. Its cognate antigen is unknown. Germline CDR1 reads SGHRS; CDR2 reads YFSETQ. The CDR3 totals 13 residues. V lost 0 bases and J lost 3, with 6 bases in between. This sequence originates from a male donor with ankylosing spondylitis. V is TRBV5-1 and J is TRBJ1-1; D remains ambiguous. The source material was blood, either unsorted or a sorted T cell fraction (not recorded which). The chain's CDR3 is CASSLGEHTEAFF. The CDR3 nucleotides are TGCGCCAGCAGCTTGGGAGAACACACTGAAGCTTTCTTT.